One T cell receptor (beta chain) is described in this entry. This clonotype was seen only a few times. Its antigen is not yet known. No much larger clone is present one base from it, and per-base qualities are unavailable. CDR1 SGHRS and CDR2 YFSETQ were looked up in the germline V gene. The cysteine opens and the phenylalanine closes a CDR3 of 15 amino acids. Just CDR3 DNA is preserved here, 45 bases in frame from base 1. V and J are trimmed by 3 bases and 2 bases, and the gene matches miss 4 bases of the junction. This sample is part of a study of CD8 T cells in ankylosing spondylitis (dated by TCRdb to the late 2010s). Turning to the overall study: T cell receptor beta repertoires were profiled in healthy donors and ankylosing spondylitis patients so that disease-linked TCR variants could be found. The full study cohort was made up of under 30 ankylosing spondylitis patients and roughly 100 healthy donors. Samples of peripheral blood were taken, and for ankylosing spondylitis patients, synovial fluid was collected as well. General study outcomes and caveats: According to the report, matched synovial fluid samples from ankylosing spondylitis patients were significantly enriched for the disease-linked clones. The disease-linked clones had a CD8+ phenotype and were found at relatively low frequencies in peripheral blood. Some motif variants were previously reported in synovial fluid and blood of reactive arthritis patients, suggesting common disease-initiation mechanisms. A TCR beta motif of several highly homologous amino acid variants appeared characteristic of blood from ankylosing spondylitis patients.

Sequencing relied on an Illumina HiSeq 2500. TCR beta libraries were prepared by quantitative 5'-RACE with molecular barcodes. From the authors' description of their analysis: Disease-linked TCR variants were identified with a new computational method built on a probabilistic model of VDJ rearrangement. TCRdb itself trimmed the public reads at Q25 with fastp, ran MiXCR and retained productive beta chains. Identical CDR3 protein sequences are pooled into one entry, listed with their most common genes and DNA. Clone size and V and J calls follow TCRdb, not the original study. A total of almost 400,000 distinct CDR3 sequences appear in this sample, around 22% of them only once. The top ten clonotypes cover about a sixth of the sample.

The TCR comes from a male donor with ankylosing spondylitis. Here the chain combines TRBV5-1 and TRBJ2-1; 8 middle bases align to TRBD1. Sample: blood, either unsorted or a sorted T cell fraction (not recorded which). The DNA sequence follows: TGCGCCAGCAGCTCGACAGGGGATACCTACAATGAGCAGTTCTTC. The resulting protein is CASSSTGDTYNEQFF.